This TCR beta chain was recorded in a study of T cells in Graves' hyperthyroidism and ophthalmopathy. As for this clonotype: Its antigen is still unknown.

Germline V lookup: CDR1 SGHTA, CDR2 FQGNSA. V was trimmed by 2 bases and J by 6 bases, leaving 13 bases between them. This CDR3 has 14 residues. Study-wide results and caveats: Blood samples included most of the expanded thyroid clonotypes exceeding 0.001.

TCR beta CDR3 region amplification was performed from RNA transcripts. The HTBI primer set served for first-round RT-PCR of the TCR CDR3. TCRdb re-analysed the multiplex PCR reads in MiXCR, keeping a single row per CDR3 protein. The repertoire holds hundreds of thousands of distinct CDR3 sequences, with about half as singletons. This chain uses TRBV7-2 with TRBJ1-2, with a possible D match to TRBD1 (6 bases). The sample comprised peripheral blood or thyroid tissue (not recorded which). This TCR came from a woman between 18 and 30 years old with Graves' hyperthyroidism. The CDR3 is CASSLIGPGDGYTF. As DNA, the CDR3 is TGTGCCAGCAGCTTAATCGGCCCAGGGGATGGCTACACCTTC.